Presented here are 7 T cell receptor beta chains from one specimen sequenced in a study of blood T cell repertoires in COVID-19. The protocol was immunoSEQ multiplex PCR, while the TCRdb copy is restricted to in-frame clones and leaves out a portion. The table shows some 99,000 clones, with approximately 90% occurring only once. Material for sequencing was peripheral blood. Receptor source: a human donor in a cohort sampled during active COVID-19.

The chain combines TRBV5-6 with TRBJ2-7, with 11 bases fitting TRBD2. CDR1 SGHDT and CDR2 YYEEEE come from the germline V gene. The CDR3 has 15 residues. V shed 3 bases and J 5 bases; nucleotides not matched to a gene: 7. Here the CDR3 DNA reads TGTGCCAGCAGCTCACTAGCGGGAGTTGACCACGAGCAGTACTTC. Protein product: CASSSLAGVDHEQYF. The variable domain in full, with the rest retrieved from reference TRBV5-6 and TRBJ2-7, is DAGVTQSPTHLIKTRGQQVTLRCSPKSGHDTVSWYQQALGQGPQFIFQYYEEEERQRGNFPDRFSGHQFPNYSSELNVNALLLGDSALYLCASSSLAGVDHEQYFGPGTRLTVT.

The genes are TRBV19 and TRBJ2-6, with D perhaps matching TRBD1 (6 bases). The CDR3 runs 18 residues. Per germline, CDR1 LNHDA and CDR2 SQIVND (reference sequence). Trimming left V 9 bases short and J 1 base short, with 22 bases between. The CDR3 here is CASQDRSRARSGANVLTF. As DNA, the CDR3 is TGTGCCAGCCAAGACAGGTCTCGTGCAAGATCTGGGGCCAACGTCCTGACTTTC.

The genes are TRBV2 and TRBJ1-4; 9 bases match TRBD1. This CDR3 has 15 residues. Germline V lookup: CDR1 SNHLY, CDR2 FYNNEI. V lost 7 bases and J lost 5; bases outside the gene matches: 8. The CDR3 sequence is CASNAGQGLNEKLFF. CDR3 DNA sequence: TGTGCCAGCAATGCGGGACAGGGACTGAATGAAAAACTGTTTTTT.

This clone has a single count. The CDR3 here is CASSSAGSGYGYTF. CDR3 nucleotides: TGCGCCAGCAGCTCCGCAGGGTCGGGCTATGGCTACACCTTC. The chain carries TRBV5-1 and TRBJ1-2; tentatively, D is TRBD1 (5 bases). Germline CDR1 reads SGHRS; CDR2 reads YFSETQ. With 3 bases removed from V and 4 bases from J, the gap between germline ends came to 13 bases. The CDR3 extends over 14 amino acids.

In this sample, this clone turned up a few times. This chain links TRBV6-2 or TRBV6-3 with TRBJ1-5, with 8 bases aligning to TRBD1. The CDR3 covers 15 residues. V lost 5 bases, J lost 7 bases, and 10 bases stayed unmatched. CDR1 and CDR2 from the germline V gene are MNHEY and SVGEGT. CDR3: CASSNGQGLGQPQHF. The CDR3 nucleotides are TGTGCCAGCAGTAATGGACAGGGCTTAGGACAGCCCCAGCATTTT.

This chain links TRBV5-8 with TRBJ1-5; 7 nucleotides line up with TRBD1. Germline CDR1 reads SGHTS; CDR2 reads YDEGEE. Unmatched junction bases numbered 2, after V lost 3 bases and J lost 5 bases. The CDR3 totals 13 residues. The CDR3 reads CASSYDRDQPQHF. CDR3 coding DNA: TGTGCCAGCAGCTATGACAGGGATCAGCCCCAGCATTTT.

This sequence joins TRBV7-2 and TRBJ2-1, with TRBD2 matching 9 bases. The germline V gene encodes CDR1 SGHTA and CDR2 FQGNSA. The J segment lost 7 bases and the V segment lost 4 bases, leaving 11 bases of the junction unmatched. The length of the CDR3 is 16 residues. CDR3 nucleotide sequence: TGTGCCAGCAGCTCACCGTTAGCGGGAGTGGATAATGAGCAGTTCTTC. Amino acid sequence: CASSSPLAGVDNEQFF. Complete variable domain (other parts from reference TRBV7-2 and TRBJ2-1): GAGVSQSPSNKVTEKGKDVELRCDPISGHTALYWYRQSLGQGLEFLIYFQGNSAPDKSGLPSDRFSAERTGGSVSTLTIQRTQQEDSAVYLCASSSPLAGVDNEQFFGPGTRLTVL.